The 16 T cell receptor beta chains below were found in one sample sequenced in a study of cytomegalovirus exposure and HLA in healthy donors. PCR amplification relied on 60 Vbeta primers (plus 13 Jbeta primers). Profiled with immunoSEQ multiplex PCR; TCRdb holds only in-frame clones, not every one. The sample yields around 170,000 clones, about three quarters seen once. The sequencing sample was made of PBMCs. These receptors were obtained from a girl aged 5-17 years in good health and CMV-seronegative.

In this sample, this clone turned up a few times. The V call is TRBV27, the J call TRBJ1-2, with D possibly matching TRBD1 (5 bases). Germline V CDR1 and CDR2: MNHEY, SMNVEV (reference sequence). Deletions cut 2 bases from V and 3 bases from J, with 13 bases between. The CDR3 covers 15 residues. The CDR3 loop reads CASSLGAWGDYGYTF. CDR3 bases: TGTGCCAGCAGTTTAGGGGCATGGGGTGACTATGGCTACACCTTC.

The chain uses TRBV11-2 and TRBJ1-1; 7 bases match TRBD1. After removal of 6 bases from V and 7 bases from J, the junction contained 8 bases not matched to a gene. Germline CDR1 SGHAT, CDR2 FQNNGV. This CDR3 spans 13 amino acids. Written as DNA, the CDR3 is TGTGCCAGCAGTATAACAGGGGCGATTGAAGCTTTCTTT. Its translation: CASSITGAIEAFF.

The chain carries TRBV27 and TRBJ1-6; D remains unclear. The germline gives CDR1 MNHEY, CDR2 SMNVEV (reference sequence). Trimming shortened V by 5 bases and J by 0 bases, and 8 bases separated the two germline ends. The CDR3 runs to 15 residues. The CDR3 nucleotides read TGTGCCAGCAGTATTCGGGTCTCCTATAATTCACCCCTCCACTTT. Translated, it gives CASSIRVSYNSPLHF.

This rearrangement joins TRBV10-1 to TRBJ2-2; 10 bases line up with TRBD2. J lost 5 bases, V lost 3 bases, and 3 bases had no gene match. Germline V gene data show CDR1 as WNHNN and CDR2 as SYGVQD (reference sequence). The CDR3 length is 15 residues. The CDR3 reads CASSDKRGGTGELFF. DNA of the CDR3: TGCGCCAGCAGTGATAAGCGGGGGGGGACCGGGGAGCTGTTTTTT.

In DNA, the CDR3 is TGTGCCAGCGGGCCAGGGGTGGAGGATCAGCCCCAGCATTTT. Translation gives CASGPGVEDQPQHF. The chain has TRBV28 and TRBJ1-5; a weak D match, TRBD1 (6 bases). This CDR3 is built from 14 residues. The V end lost 8 bases, the J end lost 5 bases, and 16 bases lay between the germline ends. Germline V gene sequence: CDR1 MDHEN, CDR2 SYDVKM.

The chain uses TRBV15 and TRBJ2-5, with 8 bases that match TRBD1. This CDR3 is built from 16 residues. Germline V gene lookup returns CDR1 LNHNV and CDR2 YYDKDF (reference sequence). J gave up 5 bases and V 0 bases, and 8 bases lay outside the gene matches. CDR3: CATSRDPGRQGETQYF. CDR3 nucleotide sequence: TGTGCCACCAGCAGAGATCCCGGTCGACAGGGGGAGACCCAGTACTTC. Variable domain in full (rest from reference TRBV15 and TRBJ2-5): DAMVIQNPRYQVTQFGKPVTLSCSQTLNHNVMYWYQQKSSQAPKLLFHYYDKDFNNEADTPDNFQSRRPNTSFCFLDIRSPGLGDTAMYLCATSRDPGRQGETQYFGPGTRLLVL.

This chain connects TRBV9 to TRBJ1-4; no firm D call. The V end lost 3 bases, the J end lost 7 bases, and 16 bases lay between the germline ends. CDR3 length equals 15 residues. Per the germline V gene, CDR1 is SGDLS and CDR2 is YYNGEE. In DNA, the CDR3 is TGTGCCAGCAGCGCCGTGGGAGGGAATTCTGAAAAACTGTTTTTT. This gives the protein CASSAVGGNSEKLFF.

The genes are TRBV5-4 and TRBJ1-3; D gene unclear. Looked up from germline, CDR1 is SGHNT and CDR2 is YYREEE (reference sequence). Trimming left V 3 bases short and J 0 bases short, with 7 bases between. The CDR3 has 14 amino acids. The CDR3 protein is CASSSPSSGNTIYF. CDR3 sequence (DNA): TGTGCCAGCAGCTCCCCCAGCTCTGGAAACACCATATATTTT.

The V and J genes are TRBV27 and TRBJ1-1, with TRBD1 matching over 7 bases. This CDR3 has 13 amino acids. The V and J ends lost 6 bases and 9 bases, in that order; junction bases with no gene match: 10. The germline V gene has CDR1 MNHEY and CDR2 SMNVEV (reference sequence). CDR3 DNA sequence: TGTGCCAGCAGCCTCGGGAGGGGGCGGAAAGCTTTCTTT. Residues: CASSLGRGRKAFF.

The chain uses TRBV7-9 and TRBJ1-1; TRBD1 agrees at 8 bases. The ends lost 5 bases at V and 1 base at J; junction bases unmatched: 6. This CDR3 has 15 amino acids. Germline lookup yields CDR1 SEHNR and CDR2 FQNEAQ (reference sequence). CDR3 bases: TGTGCCAGCAGCCCCCAGGGGGCGCGGAACACTGAAGCTTTCTTT. It encodes CASSPQGARNTEAFF.

V gene TRBV6-6 combines with J gene TRBJ1-2, with 7 bases lining up with TRBD1. Germline values: CDR1 MNHNY, CDR2 SVGAGI (reference sequence). J lost 4 bases, V lost 6 bases, and 8 bases had no gene match. The CDR3 totals 14 residues. The CDR3 protein is CASSGTGVSYGYTF. The CDR3 bases are TGTGCCAGCAGCGGAACAGGGGTGAGCTATGGCTACACCTTC.

The chain couples TRBV7-6 to TRBJ2-1; 7 positions match TRBD2. The CDR3 contains 18 residues. The germline gives CDR1 SGHVS, CDR2 FNYEAQ. The ends lost 4 bases at V and 4 bases at J; junction bases unmatched: 16. The CDR3 reads CASSSDRTSFPSYNEQFF. CDR3 coding DNA: TGTGCCAGCAGCTCCGACCGGACTAGTTTCCCCTCTTACAATGAGCAGTTCTTC.

This clone came up a few times. CDR3 sequence (DNA): TGTGCCAGCAGCTTGGACATCCAAGAGACCCAGTACTTC. Encoded protein: CASSLDIQETQYF. The chain recombines TRBV5-6 with TRBJ2-5; D is ambiguous. Trimming took 0 bases from V and 1 from J, leaving 4 bases between them. Germline loops: CDR1 SGHDT, CDR2 YYEEEE. The CDR3 is 13 amino acids.

This clone was picked up a small number of times. The rearrangement uses TRBV5-5 and TRBJ2-1; TRBD2 matches 11 bases. The ends lost 4 bases at V and 8 bases at J; junction bases unmatched: 5. CDR1 and CDR2 (germline): SGHKS, YYEKEE (reference sequence). The length of the CDR3 is 14 residues. CDR3 sequence: CASSTLAGGDEQFF. The DNA for the CDR3 is TGTGCCAGCAGCACCCTAGCGGGGGGTGATGAGCAGTTCTTC.

This clone was recorded only once. The V call is TRBV6-6, the J call TRBJ2-3, with 7 bases that match TRBD1. V trimming: 7 bases; J trimming: 1 base; junction bases outside the gene matches: 8. This CDR3 comprises 15 residues. Germline V gene data show CDR1 as MNHNY and CDR2 as SVGAGI (reference sequence). The DNA of the CDR3 is TGTGCCAGCATTCCGCGAACAGGGGGCACAGATACGCAGTATTTT. The encoded protein is CASIPRTGGTDTQYF.

The chain carries TRBV19 and TRBJ1-2; D ambiguous. The CDR3 extends over 15 amino acids. The germline V and J ends were trimmed by 3 bases and 0 bases, with 11 bases remaining between them. CDR1 is LNHDA, CDR2 SQIVND, per germline (reference sequence). The DNA of the CDR3 is TGTGCCAGTAGTATTTCCTCGGGAGCTAACTATGGCTACACCTTC. Its protein product is CASSISSGANYGYTF.